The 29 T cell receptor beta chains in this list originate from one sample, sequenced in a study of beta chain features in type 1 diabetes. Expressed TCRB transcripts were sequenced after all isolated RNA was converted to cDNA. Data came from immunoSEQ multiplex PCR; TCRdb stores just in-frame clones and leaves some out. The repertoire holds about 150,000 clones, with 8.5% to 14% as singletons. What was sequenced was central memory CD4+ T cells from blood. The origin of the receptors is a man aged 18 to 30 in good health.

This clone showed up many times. The CDR3 sequence is CASSQSSDTQYF. The CDR3 bases are TGCGCCAGCAGCCAATCATCTGATACGCAGTATTTT. The chain carries TRBV4-1 and TRBJ2-3; D not resolved. CDR1 and CDR2 (germline): MGHRA, YSYEKL. CDR3 length: 12 amino acids. V gave up 2 bases and J gave up 6 bases, with 6 bases separating them.

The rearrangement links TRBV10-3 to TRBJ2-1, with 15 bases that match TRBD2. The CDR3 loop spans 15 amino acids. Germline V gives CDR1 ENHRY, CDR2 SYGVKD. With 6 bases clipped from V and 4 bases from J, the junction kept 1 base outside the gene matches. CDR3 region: CAISGLAGGYNEQFF. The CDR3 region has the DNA TGTGCCATCAGCGGACTAGCGGGAGGGTACAATGAGCAGTTCTTC.

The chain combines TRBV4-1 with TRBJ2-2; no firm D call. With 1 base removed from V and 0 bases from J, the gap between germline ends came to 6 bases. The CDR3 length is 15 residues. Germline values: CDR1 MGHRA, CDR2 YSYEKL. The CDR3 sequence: CASSQARANTGELFF. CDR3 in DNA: TGCGCCAGCAGCCAAGCCCGAGCGAACACCGGGGAGCTGTTTTTT.

The CDR3 reads CASSQVLQEAGANVLTF. The CDR3 DNA is TGTGCCAGCAGCCAAGTGTTACAGGAGGCTGGGGCCAACGTCCTGACTTTC. The rearrangement uses TRBV4-2 and TRBJ2-6; D possibly uses TRBD1 or TRBD2 (5 bases each). CDR1 and CDR2 from the germline V gene are LGHNA and YNFKEQ. There are 17 residues in the CDR3. V was pared by 1 base and J by 2 bases, with 12 bases between.

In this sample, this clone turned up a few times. The CDR3 nucleotides read TGCAGCGTTACTATAGCGGGGGGGCCCGACAATGAGCAGTTCTTC. This sequence encodes CSVTIAGGPDNEQFF. The chain recombines TRBV29-1 with TRBJ2-1; 11 positions agree with TRBD2. This CDR3 is built from 15 residues. CDR1 is SQVTM, CDR2 ANQGSEA, per germline. The J segment lost 5 bases and the V segment lost 5 bases, leaving 8 bases of the junction unmatched.

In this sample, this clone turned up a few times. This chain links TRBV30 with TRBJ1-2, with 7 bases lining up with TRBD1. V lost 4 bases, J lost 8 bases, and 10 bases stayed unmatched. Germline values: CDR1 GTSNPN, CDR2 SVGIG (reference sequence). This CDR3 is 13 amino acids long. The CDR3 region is CAWTSSNRGGYTF. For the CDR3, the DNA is TGTGCCTGGACTTCAAGTAACAGGGGAGGCTACACCTTC.

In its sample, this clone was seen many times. The DNA of the CDR3 is TGTGCCAGCAGCTTACGCCCGTTTCTAGCGGGAGGCGGTGAGCAGTTCTTC. The encoded protein is CASSLRPFLAGGGEQFF. This rearrangement joins TRBV7-9 to TRBJ2-1, with TRBD2 matching 11 bases. Germline CDR1 SEHNR, CDR2 FQNEAQ (reference sequence). Trimming at V came to 2 bases and at J to 9 bases, leaving 12 bases not matched to a gene. CDR3 length equals 17 residues.

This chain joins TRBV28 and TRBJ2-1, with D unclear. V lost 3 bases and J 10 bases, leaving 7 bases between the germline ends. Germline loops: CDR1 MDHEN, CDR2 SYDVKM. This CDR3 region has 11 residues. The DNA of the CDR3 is TGTGCCAGCAGTTTCAACCGGGAGCAGTTCTTC. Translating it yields CASSFNREQFF.

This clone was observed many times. The CDR3 protein is CASTYQDSLGTKNIQYF. Written as DNA, the CDR3 is TGTGCCAGCACTTACCAGGACTCCCTGGGGACCAAAAACATTCAGTACTTC. The chain uses TRBV28 and TRBJ2-4, with D possibly being TRBD2 (5 bases). CDR1 and CDR2 (germline): MDHEN, SYDVKM. The CDR3 is 17 amino acids. The V end was cut by 7 bases, the J end by 2 bases, with 21 bases between.

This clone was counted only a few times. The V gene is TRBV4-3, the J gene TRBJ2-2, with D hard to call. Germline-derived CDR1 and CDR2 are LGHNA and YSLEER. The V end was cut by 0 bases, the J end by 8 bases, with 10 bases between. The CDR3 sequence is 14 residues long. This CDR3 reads CASSQEAVLGELFF. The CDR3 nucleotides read TGCGCCAGCAGCCAAGAGGCGGTTCTGGGGGAGCTGTTTTTT.

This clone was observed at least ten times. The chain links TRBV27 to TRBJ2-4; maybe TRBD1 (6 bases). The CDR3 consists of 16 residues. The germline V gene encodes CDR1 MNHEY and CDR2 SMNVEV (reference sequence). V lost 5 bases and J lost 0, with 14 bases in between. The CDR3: CASSKTGPLAKNIQYF. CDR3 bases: TGTGCCAGCAGTAAAACAGGGCCTCTAGCCAAAAACATTCAGTACTTC.

CDR3 region: CASSGGQQTYNEQFF. The CDR3 DNA follows: TGTGCCAGCAGCGGCGGACAGCAAACTTACAATGAGCAGTTCTTC. This chain uses TRBV9 with TRBJ2-1, with D possibly being TRBD1 (6 bases). Between the trimmed V and J ends, which lost 3 bases and 4 bases, there was a span of 14 bases. CDR1 and CDR2 from the germline V gene are SGDLS and YYNGEE. The CDR3 totals 15 residues.

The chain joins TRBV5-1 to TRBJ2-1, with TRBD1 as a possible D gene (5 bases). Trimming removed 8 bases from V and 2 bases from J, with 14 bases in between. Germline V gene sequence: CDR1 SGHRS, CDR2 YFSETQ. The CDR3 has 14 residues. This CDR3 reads CASTSDSTYNEQFF. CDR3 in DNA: TGCGCCAGTACTTCAGACAGCACCTACAATGAGCAGTTCTTC.

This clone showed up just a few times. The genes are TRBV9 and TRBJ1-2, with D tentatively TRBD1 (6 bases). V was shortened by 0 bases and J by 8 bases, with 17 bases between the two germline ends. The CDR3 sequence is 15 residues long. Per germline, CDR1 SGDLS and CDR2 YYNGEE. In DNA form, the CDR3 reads TGTGCCAGCAGCGTAGACTCAGGGGCCTGGGGCGGCTACACCTTC. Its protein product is CASSVDSGAWGGYTF.

This chain's CDR3 is CASSQDLSGATYEQYF. The CDR3 nucleotides are TGTGCCAGCAGCCAAGATTTATCAGGGGCGACCTACGAGCAGTACTTC. The rearrangement joins TRBV4-2 to TRBJ2-5, with a weak D call TRBD1 (6 bases). The DNA end is a closer match to TRBJ2-7, so the J assignment may be wrong. Germline V gives CDR1 LGHNA, CDR2 YNFKEQ. The CDR3 contains 16 residues.

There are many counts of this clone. The CDR3 DNA sequence: TGTGCCAGCAGTGAAGTGAATGAGCAGTTCTTC. It specifies CASSEVNEQFF. The V gene is TRBV2, the J gene TRBJ2-1, with D uncertain. CDR3 length: 11 amino acids. The germline V gene encodes CDR1 SNHLY and CDR2 FYNNEI. V lost 1 base and J 7 bases, leaving 2 bases between the germline ends. The full variable domain, completed using reference TRBV2 and TRBJ2-1, is EPEVTQTPSHQVTQMGQEVILRCVPISNHLYFYWYRQILGQKVEFLVSFYNNEISEKSEIFDDQFSVERPDGSNFTLKIRSTKLEDSAMYFCASSEVNEQFFGPGTRLTVL.

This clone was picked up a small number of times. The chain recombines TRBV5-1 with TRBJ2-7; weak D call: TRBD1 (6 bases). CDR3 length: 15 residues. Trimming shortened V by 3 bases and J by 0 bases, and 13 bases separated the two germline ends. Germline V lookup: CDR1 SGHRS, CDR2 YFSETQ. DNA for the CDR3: TGCGCCAGCAGCTCCGGAGACAGGTACTCCTACGAGCAGTACTTC. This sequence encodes CASSSGDRYSYEQYF. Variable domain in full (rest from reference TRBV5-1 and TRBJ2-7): KAGVTQTPRYLIKTRGQQVTLSCSPISGHRSVSWYQQTPGQGLQFLFEYFSETQRNKGNFPGRFSGRQFSNSRSEMNVSTLELGDSALYLCASSSGDRYSYEQYFGPGTRLTVT.

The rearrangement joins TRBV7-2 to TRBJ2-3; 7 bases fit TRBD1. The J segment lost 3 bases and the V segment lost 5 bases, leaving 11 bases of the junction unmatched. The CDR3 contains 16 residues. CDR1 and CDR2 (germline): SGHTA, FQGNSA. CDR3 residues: CASSGRDRGWTDTQYF. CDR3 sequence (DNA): TGTGCCAGCAGCGGCCGGGACAGAGGGTGGACAGATACGCAGTATTTT.

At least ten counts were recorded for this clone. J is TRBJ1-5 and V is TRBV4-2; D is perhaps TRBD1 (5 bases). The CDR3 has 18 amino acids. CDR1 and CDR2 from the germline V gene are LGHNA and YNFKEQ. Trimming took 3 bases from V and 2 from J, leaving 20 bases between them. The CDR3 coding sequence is TGTGCCAGCAGCCAGGAGGGACGTTCCGCTGGGGGCAATCAGCCCCAGCATTTT. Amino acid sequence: CASSQEGRSAGGNQPQHF.

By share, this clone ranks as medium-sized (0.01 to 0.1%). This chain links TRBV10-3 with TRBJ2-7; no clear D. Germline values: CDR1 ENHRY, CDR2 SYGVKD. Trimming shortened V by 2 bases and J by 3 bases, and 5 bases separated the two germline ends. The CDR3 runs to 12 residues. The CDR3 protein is CAISEGYYEQYF. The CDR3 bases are TGTGCCATCAGTGAGGGCTACTACGAGCAGTACTTC.

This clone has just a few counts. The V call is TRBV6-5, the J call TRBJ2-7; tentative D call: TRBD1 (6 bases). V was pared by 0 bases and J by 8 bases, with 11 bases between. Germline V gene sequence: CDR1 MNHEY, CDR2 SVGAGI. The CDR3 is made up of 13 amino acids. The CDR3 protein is CASSYSQGHQQYF. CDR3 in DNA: TGTGCCAGCAGTTACTCACAGGGACATCAGCAGTACTTC.

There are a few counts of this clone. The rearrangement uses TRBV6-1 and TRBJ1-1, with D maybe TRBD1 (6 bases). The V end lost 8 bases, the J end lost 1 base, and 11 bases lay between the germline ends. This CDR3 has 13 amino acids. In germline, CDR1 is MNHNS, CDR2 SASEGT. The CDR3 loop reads CASGQTGNTEAFF. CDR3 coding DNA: TGTGCCAGCGGACAGACAGGGAACACTGAAGCTTTCTTT.

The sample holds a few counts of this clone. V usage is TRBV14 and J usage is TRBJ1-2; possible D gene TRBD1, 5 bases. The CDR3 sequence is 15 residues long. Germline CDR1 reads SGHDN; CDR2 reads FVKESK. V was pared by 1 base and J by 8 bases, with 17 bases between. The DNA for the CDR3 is TGTGCCAGCAGCCAAGCCGGGGCAGGGCTGAACGGCTACACCTTC. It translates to CASSQAGAGLNGYTF. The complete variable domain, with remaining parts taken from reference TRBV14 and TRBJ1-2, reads EAGVTQFPSHSVIEKGQTVTLRCDPISGHDNLYWYRRVMGKEIKFLLHFVKESKQDESGMPNNRFLAERTGGTYSTLKVQPAELEDSGVYFCASSQAGAGLNGYTFGSGTRLTVV.

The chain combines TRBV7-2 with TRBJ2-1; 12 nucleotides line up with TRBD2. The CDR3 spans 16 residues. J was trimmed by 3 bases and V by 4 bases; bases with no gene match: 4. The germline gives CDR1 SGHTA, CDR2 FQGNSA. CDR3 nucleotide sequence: TGTGCCAGCAGCTCCACTAGCGGGAGGCGCTACAATGAGCAGTTCTTC. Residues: CASSSTSGRRYNEQFF.

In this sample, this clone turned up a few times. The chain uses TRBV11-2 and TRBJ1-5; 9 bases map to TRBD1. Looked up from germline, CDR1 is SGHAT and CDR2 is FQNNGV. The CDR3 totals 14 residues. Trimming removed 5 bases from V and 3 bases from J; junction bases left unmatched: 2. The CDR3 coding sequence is TGTGCCAGCAGCCGGACAGGGGACAATCAGCCCCAGCATTTT. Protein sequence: CASSRTGDNQPQHF. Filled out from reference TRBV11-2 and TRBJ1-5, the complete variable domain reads EAGVAQSPRYKIIEKRQSVAFWCNPISGHATLYWYQQILGQGPKLLIQFQNNGVVDDSQLPKDRFSAERLKGVDSTLKIQPAKLEDSAVYLCASSRTGDNQPQHFGDGTRLSIL.

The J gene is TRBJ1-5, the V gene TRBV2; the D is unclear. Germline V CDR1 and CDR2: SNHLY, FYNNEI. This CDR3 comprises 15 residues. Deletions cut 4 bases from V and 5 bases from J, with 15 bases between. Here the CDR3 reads CASSGWAASDQPQHF. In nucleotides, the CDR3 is TGTGCCAGCAGTGGATGGGCAGCCTCAGATCAGCCCCAGCATTTT.

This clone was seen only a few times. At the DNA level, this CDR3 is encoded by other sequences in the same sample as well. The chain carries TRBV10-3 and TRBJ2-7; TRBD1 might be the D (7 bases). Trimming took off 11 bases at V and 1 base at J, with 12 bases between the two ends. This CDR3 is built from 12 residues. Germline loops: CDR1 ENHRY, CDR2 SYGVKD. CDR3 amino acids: CAAQGGSYEQYF. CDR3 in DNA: TGTGCCGCCCAGGGGGGATCCTACGAGCAGTACTTC.

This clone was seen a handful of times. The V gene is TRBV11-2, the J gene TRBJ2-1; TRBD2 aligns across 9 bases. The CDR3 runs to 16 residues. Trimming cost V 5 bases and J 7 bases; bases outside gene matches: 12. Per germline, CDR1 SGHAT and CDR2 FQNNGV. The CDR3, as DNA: TGTGCCAGCAGCCCCCTAGCGGGGTACATAGGGAATGAGCAGTTCTTC. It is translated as CASSPLAGYIGNEQFF.

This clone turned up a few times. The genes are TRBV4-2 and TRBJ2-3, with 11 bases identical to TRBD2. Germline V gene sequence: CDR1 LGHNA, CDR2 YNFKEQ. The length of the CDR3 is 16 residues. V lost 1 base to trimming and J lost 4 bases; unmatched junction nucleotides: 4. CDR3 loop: CASSQGPTSGADTQYF. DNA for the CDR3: TGTGCCAGCAGCCAAGGTCCGACTAGCGGGGCAGATACGCAGTATTTT.